The T cell receptor (beta chain) under discussion was sequenced for a study of blood T cells in healthy people across ages. Trimming stripped 0 bases from V and 4 bases from J, with 4 bases between. The length of the CDR3 is 13 residues. Germline CDR1 reads DFQATT; CDR2 reads SNEGSKA (reference sequence). Study conclusions and caveats: Age brought a roughly linear fall in TCR beta diversity measured per million T cells.

PBMCs numbering at least 7 million were isolated per sample. Total RNA, at least 5 micrograms per sample, was extracted from PBMCs. In this sample, this clonotype turned up a few times. Its antigen is not identified. Together with a sample-barcoded 5' primer, a J-beta primer mix was included in a second PCR lasting about 6 to 11 cycles. TCRdb reprocessed the 5' RACE reads with MiXCR, giving one entry per CDR3 protein. The sample shows 600,000 or so distinct CDR3 sequences, roughly 31% of them seen only once. This clonotype originated in a woman older than 75 in good health. What was sequenced was blood. The rearrangement joins TRBV20-1 to TRBJ1-6; D gene ambiguous. CDR3 region: CSARDGYNSPLHF. The CDR3 nucleotides read TGCAGTGCTAGAGACGGATATAATTCACCCCTCCACTTT.